What follows describes a single TCR beta chain. In the study's own analysis: Estimation of nucleated cell counts was performed using reference gene primer amplification. Only in-frame clones appear in the TCRdb table, and some are missing; sequencing was by immunoSEQ multiplex PCR. The DNA was the basis for D and trimming; V, J and clone size are from that table. The table shows about 210,000 clones, with about 87% occurring only once. The data were taken from a study of blood T cell repertoires in COVID-19. The CDR3 is made up of 13 amino acids. V lost 3 bases and J 6 bases, leaving 11 bases between the germline ends. CDR1 LNHDA and CDR2 SQIVND come from the germline V gene (reference sequence). Assignments of participants to cohorts depended upon their own reported clinical history.

The chain joins TRBV19 to TRBJ1-2, with D possibly TRBD1 on 6 matching bases. The sequence derives from a man aged 18 to 35 with acute COVID-19. Sequencing used PBMCs or T cells enriched from blood (not recorded which). The DNA for the CDR3 is TGTGCCAGTAGTATGGTCGCAGGGGATGGCTACACCTTC. Translated: CASSMVAGDGYTF. The full variable domain, completed using reference TRBV19 and TRBJ1-2, is DGGITQSPKYLFRKEGQNVTLSCEQNLNHDAMYWYRQDPGQGLRLIYYSQIVNDFQKGDIAEGYSVSREKKESFPLTVTSAQKNPTAFYLCASSMVAGDGYTFGSGTRLTVV.